This T cell receptor (beta chain) was profiled in a study of blood T cell repertoires in COVID-19 (dated by TCRdb to 2018 to 2021). Study-level background: Recovered participants in ImmuneRACE Cohort 3 were defined as having two consecutive negative NP/OP PCR tests, clearance from a healthcare professional, or resolution of symptoms. Samples covering the acute and convalescent phases of COVID-19 were provided by collaborators in the United States, Italy and Spain. The prospective study material was composed of cDNA or gDNA derived from T cells, B-cell-depleted T cells, or PBMCs. Deeply sampled blood TCRbeta repertoires from subjects exposed to, actively infected with, or recovered from COVID-19 were included in the dataset. The repertoires were released in a freely available public database intended as a resource for research on the immune response to SARS-CoV-2. The samples were drawn from the first 160 participants of the ongoing ImmuneRACE study and from some 1,300 subjects provided by 6 global collaborators. A de-identified subject ID, COVID-19 status, age in years and sex were almost always included in the sample metadata. HLA class I and class II types, where available, came from metadata supplied by the sample provider rather than from assay-based typing.

In the germline V gene, CDR1 corresponds to SGDLS and CDR2 to YYNGEE. The CDR3 spans 16 residues, from the cysteine through the phenylalanine. Of all the DNA, just the CDR3 is kept, 48 bases in frame from base 1. For this chain, trimming is 0 bases at the V end and 0 bases at the J end, and the number of junction bases without a gene match is 4. Enrolling through a virtual design, the prospective study's participants ranged in age from roughly 18 to 100 years and lived across about two dozen United States geographic areas. In the prospective study, participants were assigned to cohorts based on the clinical history participants reported in a screening survey and a study questionnaire. In the prospective study, whole blood, serum and a nasopharyngeal or oropharyngeal swab were collected from each participant by mobile phlebotomists. Additional blood draws and questionnaires over an approximately 2-month period could optionally be provided by prospective study participants. Prospective study blood samples were shipped either frozen or at room temperature before DNA extraction.

This clone has just a few counts. The antigen it recognizes is unknown. Base qualities are not provided; no much larger clone lies one nucleotide away. Broader findings and caveats from the paper: The quantity of clinical and demographic metadata differed by source and by participant and was supplied without curation.

The immunoSEQ Assay, a bias-controlled multiplex PCR, was used to amplify TCRbeta CDR3 regions from genomic DNA. The published analysis was carried out like this. The number of nucleated cells in each sample was estimated by amplification of reference gene primers within the assay. To quantify the absolute abundance of each unique TCRbeta CDR3 rearrangement, sequence reads were collapsed and filtered. Productive Simpson clonality was computed per sample as the square root of Simpson's diversity index over productive rearrangements. The table was pulled from immuneACCESS by TCRdb, which kept in-frame rearrangements only. Such tables lose some clones; where checked, under half of the loss comes from unresolved V genes, and the rest has no known cause. The V and J calls and clone size come from that table; D and trimming were worked out from the DNA. The sample records about 190,000 clones, more than 85% of which are singletons. The biggest ten clones account for about 22% of the sample.

The receptor chain draws on TRBV9 and TRBJ2-3; TRBD2 fits 7 bases in the junction. The TCR sequence derives from a woman between 40 and 55 years old in a cohort exposed to, infected with or recovered from COVID-19 (not recorded which). Sequenced: PBMCs or T cells enriched from blood (not recorded which). Read as DNA, the sequence is TGTGCCAGCAGCGTAGGGGGAGCGGGAAGCACAGATACGCAGTATTTT. Translated, it gives CASSVGGAGSTDTQYF.